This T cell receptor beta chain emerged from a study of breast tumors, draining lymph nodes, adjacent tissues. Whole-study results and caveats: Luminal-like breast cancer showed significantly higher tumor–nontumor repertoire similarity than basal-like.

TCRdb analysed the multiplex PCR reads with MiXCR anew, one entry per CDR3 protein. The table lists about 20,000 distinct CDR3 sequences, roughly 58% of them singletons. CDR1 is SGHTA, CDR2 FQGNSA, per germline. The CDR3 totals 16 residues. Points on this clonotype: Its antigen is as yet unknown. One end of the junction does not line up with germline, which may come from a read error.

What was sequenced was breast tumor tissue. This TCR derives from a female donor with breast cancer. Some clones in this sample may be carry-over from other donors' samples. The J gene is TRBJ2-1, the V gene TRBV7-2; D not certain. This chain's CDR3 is CASSLVAAGGYNEQFF. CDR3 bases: TGTGCCAGCAGTTTAGTGGCAGCAGGTGGATACAATGAGCAGTTCTTC.